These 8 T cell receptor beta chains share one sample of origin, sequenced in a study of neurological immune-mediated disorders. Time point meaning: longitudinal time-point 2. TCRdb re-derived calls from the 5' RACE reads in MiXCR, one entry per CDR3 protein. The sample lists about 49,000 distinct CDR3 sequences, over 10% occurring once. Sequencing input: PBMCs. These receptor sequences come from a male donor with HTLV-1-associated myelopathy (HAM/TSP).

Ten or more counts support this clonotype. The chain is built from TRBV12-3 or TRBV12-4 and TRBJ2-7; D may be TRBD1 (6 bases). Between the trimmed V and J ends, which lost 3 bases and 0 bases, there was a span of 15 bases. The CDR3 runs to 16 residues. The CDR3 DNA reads TGTGCCAGCAGTTTTGGACAGTCCCTTCACTCCTACGAGCAGTACTTC. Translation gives CASSFGQSLHSYEQYF.

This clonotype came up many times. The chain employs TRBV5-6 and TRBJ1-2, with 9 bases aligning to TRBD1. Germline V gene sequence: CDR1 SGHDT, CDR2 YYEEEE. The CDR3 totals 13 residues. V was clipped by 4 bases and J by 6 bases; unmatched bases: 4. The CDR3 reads CASSPRDRDGYTF. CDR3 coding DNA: TGTGCCAGCAGCCCCCGGGACAGGGATGGCTACACCTTC.

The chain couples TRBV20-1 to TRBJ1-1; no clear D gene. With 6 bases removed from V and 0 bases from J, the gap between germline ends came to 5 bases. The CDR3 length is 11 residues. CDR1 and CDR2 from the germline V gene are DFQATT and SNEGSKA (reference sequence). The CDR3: CSATMNTEAFF. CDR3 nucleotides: TGCAGTGCGACAATGAACACTGAAGCTTTCTTT.

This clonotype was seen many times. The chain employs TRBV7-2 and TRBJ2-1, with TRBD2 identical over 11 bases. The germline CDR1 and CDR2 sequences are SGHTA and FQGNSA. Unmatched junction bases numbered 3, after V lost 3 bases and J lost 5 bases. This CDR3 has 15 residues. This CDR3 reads CASSLEGLADNEQFF. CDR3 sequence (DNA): TGTGCCAGCAGCTTGGAGGGACTAGCGGACAATGAGCAGTTCTTC.

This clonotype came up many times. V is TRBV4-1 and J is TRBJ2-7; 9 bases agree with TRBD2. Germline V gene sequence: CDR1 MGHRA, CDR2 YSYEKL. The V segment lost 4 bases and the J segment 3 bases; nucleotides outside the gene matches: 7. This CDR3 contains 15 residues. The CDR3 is CASSRLERGDYEQYF. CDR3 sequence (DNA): TGCGCCAGCAGCCGCTTGGAGCGGGGGGACTACGAGCAGTACTTC.

Written as DNA, the CDR3 is TGTGCCAGCAGTTTATTAGGGGGTATCGGTCAGCCCCAGCATTTT. Translation: CASSLLGGIGQPQHF. The V call is TRBV27, the J call TRBJ1-5, with a weak D call TRBD1 (6 bases). Per the germline V gene, CDR1 is MNHEY and CDR2 is SMNVEV (reference sequence). This CDR3 region has 15 residues. V was trimmed by 1 base and J by 6 bases, leaving 13 bases between them.

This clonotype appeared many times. CDR3 nucleotides: TGTGCCGTCGTCCGGGACAGGGGGGGTTCCGAGACCCAGTACTTC. As protein: CAVVRDRGGSETQYF. V and J are TRBV7-9 and TRBJ2-5; TRBD1 matches 11 bases. CDR1 and CDR2 from the germline V gene are SEHNR and FQNEAQ (reference sequence). The CDR3 consists of 15 residues. The junction had 13 bases not matched to a gene; V was cut back by 11 bases and J by 5 bases.

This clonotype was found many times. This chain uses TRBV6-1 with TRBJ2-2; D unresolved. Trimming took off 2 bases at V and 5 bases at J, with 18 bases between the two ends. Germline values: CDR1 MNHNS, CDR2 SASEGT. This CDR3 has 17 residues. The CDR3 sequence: CASSERVQGLRTGELFF. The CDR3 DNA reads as TGTGCCAGCAGTGAACGGGTTCAAGGATTGAGGACCGGGGAGCTGTTTTTT.